Below, 9 T cell receptor beta chains from the same sample are listed, as sequenced in a study of T cell responses to AZD1222 COVID-19 vaccine (dated by TCRdb to the early 2020s). The library was built by means of the immunoSEQ multiplex PCR assay. TCRdb's version of the immuneACCESS table is confined to in-frame rearrangements and falls short of the full clone set. An unresolved V gene accounts for under half of the shortfall where checked; the remainder is of unknown origin. Present in this sample are roughly 140,000 clones, around nine tenths of which were seen just once. Around 1.7% of the sample rests with the top ten. Taken with the paper, the label for time point translates to: baseline before first vaccination. Source: peripheral blood, taken on day 0 of AZD1222 vaccination. The receptor source for this set is an adult in good health.

J is TRBJ2-7 and V is TRBV3-1 (or the pseudogene TRBV3-2), with 9 bases fitting TRBD2. Germline CDR1 LGHDT, CDR2 YNNKEL (reference sequence). J gave up 7 bases and V 4 bases, and 5 bases lay outside the gene matches. CDR3 length: 13 residues. The CDR3 DNA follows: TGTGCCAGCAGCCCTGGACTAGCGCGGGAGCAGTACTTC. Its protein is CASSPGLAREQYF.

CDR3 in DNA: TGTGCCAGCAGCTTAGGGGGTTCTCAGGGAGGAATGGGAACTGAAGCTTTCTTT. Amino acid sequence: CASSLGGSQGGMGTEAFF. V and J are TRBV11-2 and TRBJ1-1; maybe TRBD1 (5 bases). The germline CDR1 and CDR2 sequences are SGHAT and FQNNGV. The CDR3 has 18 residues. V was clipped by 1 base and J by 5 bases, with 23 bases between them. Full variable domain (missing parts from reference TRBV11-2 and TRBJ1-1): EAGVAQSPRYKIIEKRQSVAFWCNPISGHATLYWYQQILGQGPKLLIQFQNNGVVDDSQLPKDRFSAERLKGVDSTLKIQPAKLEDSAVYLCASSLGGSQGGMGTEAFFGQGTRLTVV.

V is TRBV5-1 and J is TRBJ1-1, with 8 bases fitting TRBD1. Trimming cost V 7 bases and J 3 bases; bases outside gene matches: 14. This CDR3 has 16 residues. In germline, CDR1 is SGHRS, CDR2 YFSETQ. In DNA, the CDR3 is TGCGCCAGCCACAATACAGGGGGAATGACGGACACTGAAGCTTTCTTT. Translation: CASHNTGGMTDTEAFF.

The genes are TRBV3-1 (or the pseudogene TRBV3-2) and TRBJ2-5; TRBD1 is a possible D gene (6 bases). Germline V gene lookup returns CDR1 LGHDT and CDR2 YNNKEL (reference sequence). The CDR3 is made up of 19 amino acids. Trimming removed 2 bases from V and 4 bases from J, with 26 bases in between. The CDR3: CASSQLAPTHTGWRETQYF. The CDR3 coding sequence is TGTGCCAGCAGCCAACTCGCCCCCACCCACACAGGGTGGAGAGAGACCCAGTACTTC.

V gene TRBV25-1 combines with J gene TRBJ2-1; TRBD2 aligns across 7 bases. V shed 4 bases, J shed 7 bases, and the junction held 7 bases outside the gene matches. The germline V gene encodes CDR1 MGHDK and CDR2 SYGVNS. The CDR3 runs 14 residues. CDR3 bases: TGTGCCAGCAGTGGAGCGGGACGTCAGAATGAGCAGTTCTTC. This codes for CASSGAGRQNEQFF.

This clone was detected once. This sequence joins TRBV10-3 and TRBJ1-2; 8 nucleotides match TRBD1. Germline loops: CDR1 ENHRY, CDR2 SYGVKD. This CDR3 has 14 amino acids. The ends lost 7 bases at V and 2 bases at J; junction bases unmatched: 6. The CDR3 bases are TGTGCCATCACCCCGGACAGGGCAAACTATGGCTACACCTTC. This translates into CAITPDRANYGYTF.

This chain links TRBV5-4 with TRBJ2-7; tentatively, D is TRBD2 (6 bases). The germline V gene has CDR1 SGHNT and CDR2 YYREEE (reference sequence). This CDR3 spans 14 amino acids. Deletions cut 0 bases from V and 2 bases from J, with 9 bases between. CDR3 sequence: CASSLGSGAYEQYF. The CDR3 coding sequence is TGTGCCAGCAGCTTGGGTAGCGGAGCCTACGAGCAGTACTTC.

The chain joins TRBV25-1 to TRBJ2-5; D remains ambiguous. CDR3 size: 14 residues. Germline assignment: CDR1 MGHDK and CDR2 SYGVNS. Trimming took 4 bases from V and 5 from J, leaving 14 bases between them. CDR3 region: CASSGTLRRETQYF. DNA for the CDR3: TGTGCCAGCAGTGGCACACTACGACGGGAGACCCAGTACTTC. Using reference TRBV25-1 and TRBJ2-5 for the parts outside the CDR3, the full variable domain is EADIYQTPRYLVIGTGKKITLECSQTMGHDKMYWYQQDPGMELHLIHYSYGVNSTEKGDLSSESTVSRIRTEHFPLTLESARPSHTSQYLCASSGTLRRETQYFGPGTRLLVL.

The chain combines TRBV5-8 with TRBJ1-1; the D gene is possibly TRBD1 (5 bases). V was trimmed by 3 bases and J by 7 bases, leaving 16 bases between them. The V gene's germline CDR1 is SGHTS and CDR2 YDEGEE. The CDR3 spans 14 residues. The CDR3 loop is CASSSLWGVGEAFF. CDR3 nucleotide sequence: TGTGCCAGCAGCTCATTGTGGGGGGTCGGTGAAGCTTTCTTT. Full variable domain (remainder filled in from reference TRBV5-8 and TRBJ1-1): EAGVTQSPTHLIKTRGQQATLRCSPISGHTSVYWYQQALGLGLQFLLWYDEGEERNRGNFPPRFSGRQFPNYSSELNVNALELEDSALYLCASSSLWGVGEAFFGQGTRLTVV.